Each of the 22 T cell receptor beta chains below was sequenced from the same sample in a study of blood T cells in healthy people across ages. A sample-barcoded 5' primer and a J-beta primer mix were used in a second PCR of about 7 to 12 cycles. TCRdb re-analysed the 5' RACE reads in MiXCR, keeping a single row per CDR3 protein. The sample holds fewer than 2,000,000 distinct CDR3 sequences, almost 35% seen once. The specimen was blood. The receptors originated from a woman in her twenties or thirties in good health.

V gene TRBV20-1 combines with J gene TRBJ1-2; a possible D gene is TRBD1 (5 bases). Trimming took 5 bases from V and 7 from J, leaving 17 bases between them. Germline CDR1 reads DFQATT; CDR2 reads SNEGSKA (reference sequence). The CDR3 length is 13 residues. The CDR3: CSAVTRGGIGYTF. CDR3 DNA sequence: TGCAGTGCTGTGACCCGCGGGGGGATTGGCTACACCTTC.

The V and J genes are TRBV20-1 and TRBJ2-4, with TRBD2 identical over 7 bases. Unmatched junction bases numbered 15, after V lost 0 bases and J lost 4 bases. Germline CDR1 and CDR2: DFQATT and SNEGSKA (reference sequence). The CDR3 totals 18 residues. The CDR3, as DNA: TGCAGTGCTAGAGATCGGGGCATCGGGCGGGGGTCGAAAAACATTCAGTACTTC. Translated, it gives CSARDRGIGRGSKNIQYF.

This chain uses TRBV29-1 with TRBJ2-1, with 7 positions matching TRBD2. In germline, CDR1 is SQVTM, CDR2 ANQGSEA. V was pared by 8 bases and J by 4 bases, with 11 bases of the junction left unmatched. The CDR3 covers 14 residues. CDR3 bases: TGCAGCTTCCCCCGTTGGGGGGGGTACAATGAGCAGTTCTTC. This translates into CSFPRWGGYNEQFF.

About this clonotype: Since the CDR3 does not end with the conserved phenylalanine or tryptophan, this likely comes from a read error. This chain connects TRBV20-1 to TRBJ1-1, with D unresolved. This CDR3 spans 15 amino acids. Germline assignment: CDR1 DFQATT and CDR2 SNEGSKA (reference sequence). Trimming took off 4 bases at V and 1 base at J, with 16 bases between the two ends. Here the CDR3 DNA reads TGCAGTGCTACCCAGAGACGGGGAAGGAACACTGAAGCTTTCGTT. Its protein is CSATQRRGRNTEAFV.

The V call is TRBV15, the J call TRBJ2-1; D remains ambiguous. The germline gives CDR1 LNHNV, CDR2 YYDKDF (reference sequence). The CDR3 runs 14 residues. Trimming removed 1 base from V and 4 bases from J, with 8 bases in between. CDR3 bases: TGTGCCACCAGCAGAGTACCCCTTTACAATGAGCAGTTCTTC. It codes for CATSRVPLYNEQFF. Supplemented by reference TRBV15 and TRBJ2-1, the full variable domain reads DAMVIQNPRYQVTQFGKPVTLSCSQTLNHNVMYWYQQKSSQAPKLLFHYYDKDFNNEADTPDNFQSRRPNTSFCFLDIRSPGLGDTAMYLCATSRVPLYNEQFFGPGTRLTVL.

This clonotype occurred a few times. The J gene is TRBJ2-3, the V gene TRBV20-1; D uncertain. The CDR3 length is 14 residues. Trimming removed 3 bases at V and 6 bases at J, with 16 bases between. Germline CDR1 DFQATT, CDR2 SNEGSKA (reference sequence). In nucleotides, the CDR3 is TGCAGTGCTAGCTCTTTATACGCCGCCGATACGCAGTATTTT. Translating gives CSASSLYAADTQYF.

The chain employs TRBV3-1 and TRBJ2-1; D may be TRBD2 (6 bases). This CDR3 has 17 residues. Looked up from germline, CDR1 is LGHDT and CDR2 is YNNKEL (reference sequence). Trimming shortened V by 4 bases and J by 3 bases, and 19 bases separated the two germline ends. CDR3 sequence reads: CASSLSWGEVYYNEQFF. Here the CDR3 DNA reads TGTGCCAGCAGCCTATCCTGGGGGGAGGTTTACTACAATGAGCAGTTCTTC.

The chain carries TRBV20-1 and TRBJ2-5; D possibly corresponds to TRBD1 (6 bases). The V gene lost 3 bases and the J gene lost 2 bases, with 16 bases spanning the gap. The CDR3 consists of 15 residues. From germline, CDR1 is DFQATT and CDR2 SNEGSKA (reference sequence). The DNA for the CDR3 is TGCAGTGCTAGCTCCGGGACAATCATACAAGAGACCCAGTACTTC. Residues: CSASSGTIIQETQYF.

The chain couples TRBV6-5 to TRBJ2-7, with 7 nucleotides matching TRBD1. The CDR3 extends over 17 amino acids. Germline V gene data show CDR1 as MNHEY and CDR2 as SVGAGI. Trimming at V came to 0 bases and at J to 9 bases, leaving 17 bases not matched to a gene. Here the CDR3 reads CASSYSGQSAVSPVQYF. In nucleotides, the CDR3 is TGTGCCAGCAGTTACTCGGGACAGAGCGCCGTGAGCCCTGTGCAGTACTTC.

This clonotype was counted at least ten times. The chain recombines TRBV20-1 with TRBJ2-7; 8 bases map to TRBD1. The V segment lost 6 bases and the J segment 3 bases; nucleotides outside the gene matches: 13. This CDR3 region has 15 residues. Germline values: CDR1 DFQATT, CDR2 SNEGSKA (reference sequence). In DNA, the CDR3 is TGCAGTGCACGCGATCTTGGACAGGGCGGCTACGAGCAGTACTTC. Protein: CSARDLGQGGYEQYF.

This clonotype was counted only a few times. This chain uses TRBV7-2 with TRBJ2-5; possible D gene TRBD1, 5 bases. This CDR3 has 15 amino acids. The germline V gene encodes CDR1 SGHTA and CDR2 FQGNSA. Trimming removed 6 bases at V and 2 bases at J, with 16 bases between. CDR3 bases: TGTGCCAGCAGGGATCTTCACAGGAGACAAGAGACCCAGTACTTC. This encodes CASRDLHRRQETQYF. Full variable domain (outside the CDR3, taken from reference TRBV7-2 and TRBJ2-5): GAGVSQSPSNKVTEKGKDVELRCDPISGHTALYWYRQSLGQGLEFLIYFQGNSAPDKSGLPSDRFSAERTGGSVSTLTIQRTQQEDSAVYLCASRDLHRRQETQYFGPGTRLLVL.

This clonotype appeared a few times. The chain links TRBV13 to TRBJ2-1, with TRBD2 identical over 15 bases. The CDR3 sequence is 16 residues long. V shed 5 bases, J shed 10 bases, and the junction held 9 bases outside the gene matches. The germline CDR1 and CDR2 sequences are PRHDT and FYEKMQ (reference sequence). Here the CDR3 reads CASSPGGTSGRNEQFF. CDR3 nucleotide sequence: TGTGCCAGCAGCCCAGGCGGGACTAGCGGGAGGAACGAGCAGTTCTTC. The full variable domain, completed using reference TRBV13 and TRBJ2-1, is AAGVIQSPRHLIKEKRETATLKCYPIPRHDTVYWYQQGPGQDPQFLISFYEKMQSDKGSIPDRFSAQQFSDYHSELNMSSLELGDSALYFCASSPGGTSGRNEQFFGPGTRLTVL.

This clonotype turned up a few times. CDR3 sequence: CSARVRDGTYEQYF. CDR3 bases: TGCAGTGCTAGAGTAAGGGACGGAACCTACGAGCAGTACTTC. This chain connects TRBV20-1 to TRBJ2-7; D is possibly TRBD1 or TRBD2 (5 bases each). Germline V gene lookup returns CDR1 DFQATT and CDR2 SNEGSKA (reference sequence). This CDR3 spans 14 amino acids. The V gene lost 1 base and the J gene lost 2 bases, with 12 bases spanning the gap.

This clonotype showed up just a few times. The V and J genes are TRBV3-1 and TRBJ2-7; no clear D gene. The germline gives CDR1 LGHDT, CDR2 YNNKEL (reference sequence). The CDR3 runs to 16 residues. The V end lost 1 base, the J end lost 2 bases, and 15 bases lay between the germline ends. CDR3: CASSQAPARQTYEQYF. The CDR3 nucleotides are TGTGCCAGCAGCCAAGCCCCAGCGAGGCAGACCTACGAGCAGTACTTC.

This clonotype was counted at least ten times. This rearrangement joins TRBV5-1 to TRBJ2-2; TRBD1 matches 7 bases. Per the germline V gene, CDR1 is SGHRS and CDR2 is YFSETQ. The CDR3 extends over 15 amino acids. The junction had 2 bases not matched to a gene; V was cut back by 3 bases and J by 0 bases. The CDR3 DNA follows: TGCGCCAGCAGCTGGGACAGAGCGAACACCGGGGAGCTGTTTTTT. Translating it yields CASSWDRANTGELFF. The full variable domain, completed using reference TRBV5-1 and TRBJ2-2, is KAGVTQTPRYLIKTRGQQVTLSCSPISGHRSVSWYQQTPGQGLQFLFEYFSETQRNKGNFPGRFSGRQFSNSRSEMNVSTLELGDSALYLCASSWDRANTGELFFGEGSRLTVL.

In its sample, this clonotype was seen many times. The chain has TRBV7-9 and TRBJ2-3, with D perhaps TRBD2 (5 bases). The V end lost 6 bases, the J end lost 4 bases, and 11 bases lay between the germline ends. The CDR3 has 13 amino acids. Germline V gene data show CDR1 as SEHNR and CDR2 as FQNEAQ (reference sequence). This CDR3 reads CASSLTAADTQYF. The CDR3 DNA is TGTGCCAGCAGTTTAACAGCGGCAGATACGCAGTATTTT.

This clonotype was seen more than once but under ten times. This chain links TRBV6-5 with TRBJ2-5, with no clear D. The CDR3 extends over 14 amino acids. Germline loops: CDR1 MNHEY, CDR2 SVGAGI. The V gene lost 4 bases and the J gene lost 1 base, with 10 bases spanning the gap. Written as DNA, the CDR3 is TGTGCCAGCAGTTCGTCACACCTCCAAGAGACCCAGTACTTC. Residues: CASSSSHLQETQYF.

DNA of the CDR3: TGTGCCAGTGGGACTAGCTGGGATACGCAGTATTTT. Its protein is CASGTSWDTQYF. The rearrangement uses TRBV5-6 and TRBJ2-3; 9 bases line up with TRBD2. The CDR3 sequence is 12 residues long. J lost 6 bases, V lost 8 bases, and 4 bases had no gene match. Germline-derived CDR1 and CDR2 are SGHDT and YYEEEE.

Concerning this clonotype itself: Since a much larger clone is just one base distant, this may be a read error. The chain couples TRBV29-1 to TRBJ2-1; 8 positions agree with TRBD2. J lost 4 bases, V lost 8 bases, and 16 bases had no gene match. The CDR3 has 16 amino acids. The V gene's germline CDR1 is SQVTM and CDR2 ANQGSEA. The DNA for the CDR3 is TGCAGCATCGAACCTGTAACTAGCGGAGCATACAATGAGCAGTTCTTC. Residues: CSIEPVTSGAYNEQFF.

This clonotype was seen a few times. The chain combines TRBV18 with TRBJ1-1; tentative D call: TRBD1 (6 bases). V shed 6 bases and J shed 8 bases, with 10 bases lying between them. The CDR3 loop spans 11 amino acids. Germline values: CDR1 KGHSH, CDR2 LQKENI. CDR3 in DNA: TGTGCCAGCTCCTTCGACAGGGAAGCTTTCTTT. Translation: CASSFDREAFF.

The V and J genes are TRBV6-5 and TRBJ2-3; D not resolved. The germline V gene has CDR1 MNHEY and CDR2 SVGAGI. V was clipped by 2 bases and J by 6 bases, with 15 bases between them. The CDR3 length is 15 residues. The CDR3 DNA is TGTGCCAGCAGTTACGGCCAGCTCCCCCGGGATACGCAGTATTTT. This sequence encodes CASSYGQLPRDTQYF.

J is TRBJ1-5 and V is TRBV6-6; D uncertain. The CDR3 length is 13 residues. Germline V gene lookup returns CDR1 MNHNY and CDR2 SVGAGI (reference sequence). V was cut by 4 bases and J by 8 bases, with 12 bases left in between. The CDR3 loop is CASSFSGYEPQHF. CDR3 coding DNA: TGTGCCAGCAGTTTCTCAGGTTATGAGCCCCAGCATTTT.